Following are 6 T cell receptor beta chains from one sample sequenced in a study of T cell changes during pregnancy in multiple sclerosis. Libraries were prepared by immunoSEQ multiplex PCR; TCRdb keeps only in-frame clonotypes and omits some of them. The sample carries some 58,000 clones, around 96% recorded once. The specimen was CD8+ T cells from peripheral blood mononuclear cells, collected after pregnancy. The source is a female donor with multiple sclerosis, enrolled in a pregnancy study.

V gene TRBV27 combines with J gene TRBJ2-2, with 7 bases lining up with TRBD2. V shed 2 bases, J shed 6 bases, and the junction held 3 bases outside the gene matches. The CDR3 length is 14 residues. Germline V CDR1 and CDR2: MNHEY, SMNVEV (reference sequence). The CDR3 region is CASSLRLAPGELFF. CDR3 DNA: TGTGCCAGCAGTTTACGACTAGCTCCCGGGGAGCTGTTTTTT.

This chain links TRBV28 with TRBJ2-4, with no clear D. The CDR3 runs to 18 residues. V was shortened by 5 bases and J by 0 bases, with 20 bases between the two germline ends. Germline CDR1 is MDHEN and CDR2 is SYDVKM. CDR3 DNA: TGTGCCAGCAGTCCGCACCCGTCCCTTTCACTAGCCAAAAACATTCAGTACTTC. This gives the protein CASSPHPSLSLAKNIQYF.

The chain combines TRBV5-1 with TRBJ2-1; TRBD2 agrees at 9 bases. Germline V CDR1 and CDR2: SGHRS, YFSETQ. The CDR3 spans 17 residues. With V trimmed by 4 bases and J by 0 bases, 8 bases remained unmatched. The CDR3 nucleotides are TGCGCCAGCAGCCCGGGACTAGCCCTGAGCTCCTACAATGAGCAGTTCTTC. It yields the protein CASSPGLALSSYNEQFF.

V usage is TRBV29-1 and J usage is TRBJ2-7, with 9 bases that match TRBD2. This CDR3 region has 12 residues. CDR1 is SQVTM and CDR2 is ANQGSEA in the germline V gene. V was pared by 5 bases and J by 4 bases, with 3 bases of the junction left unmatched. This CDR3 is CSVSGRQYEQYF. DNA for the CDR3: TGCAGCGTTAGCGGGAGGCAATACGAGCAGTACTTC.

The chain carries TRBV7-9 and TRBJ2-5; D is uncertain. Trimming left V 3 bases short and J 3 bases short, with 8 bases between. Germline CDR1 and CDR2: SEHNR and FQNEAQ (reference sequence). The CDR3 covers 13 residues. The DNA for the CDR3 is TGTGCCAGCAGCTTTGAATCGGAAGAGACCCAGTACTTC. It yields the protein CASSFESEETQYF. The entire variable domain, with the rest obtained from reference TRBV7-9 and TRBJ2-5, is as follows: DTGVSQNPRHKITKRGQNVTFRCDPISEHNRLYWYRQTLGQGPEFLTYFQNEAQLEKSRLLSDRFSAERPKGSFSTLEIQRTEQGDSAMYLCASSFESEETQYFGPGTRLLVL.

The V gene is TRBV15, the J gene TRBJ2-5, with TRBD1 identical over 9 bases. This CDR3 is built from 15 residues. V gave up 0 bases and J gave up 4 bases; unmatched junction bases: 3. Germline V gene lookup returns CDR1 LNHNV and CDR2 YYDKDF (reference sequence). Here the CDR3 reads CATSRDGQGRETQYF. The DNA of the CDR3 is TGTGCCACCAGCAGAGACGGACAGGGGCGAGAGACCCAGTACTTC.